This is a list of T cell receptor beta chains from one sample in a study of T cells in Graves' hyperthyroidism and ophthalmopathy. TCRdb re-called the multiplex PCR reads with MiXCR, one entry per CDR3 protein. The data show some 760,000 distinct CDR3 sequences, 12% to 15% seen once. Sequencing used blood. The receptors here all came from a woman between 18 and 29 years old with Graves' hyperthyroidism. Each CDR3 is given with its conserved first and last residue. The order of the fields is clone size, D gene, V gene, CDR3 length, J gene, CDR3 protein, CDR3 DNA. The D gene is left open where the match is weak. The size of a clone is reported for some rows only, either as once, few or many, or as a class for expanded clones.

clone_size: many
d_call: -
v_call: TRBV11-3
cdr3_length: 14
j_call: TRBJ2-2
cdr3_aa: CASSLDYSSGELFF
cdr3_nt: TGTGCCAGCAGCCTGGACTACTCGTCCGGGGAGCTGTTTTTT

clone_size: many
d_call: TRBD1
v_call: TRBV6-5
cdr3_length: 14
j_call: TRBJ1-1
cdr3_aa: CASRNQGGNTEAFF
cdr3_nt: TGTGCCAGCAGAAACCAGGGGGGGAACACTGAAGCTTTCTTT

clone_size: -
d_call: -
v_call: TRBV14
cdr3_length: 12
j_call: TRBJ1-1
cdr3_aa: CASSPQGFEAFF
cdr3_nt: TGTGCCAGCAGCCCCCAGGGCTTTGAAGCTTTCTTT

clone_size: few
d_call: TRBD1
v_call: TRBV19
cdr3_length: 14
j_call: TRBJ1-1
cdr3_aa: CASSTGQAGTEAFF
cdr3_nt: TGTGCCAGTAGTACGGGACAGGCCGGCACTGAAGCTTTCTTT

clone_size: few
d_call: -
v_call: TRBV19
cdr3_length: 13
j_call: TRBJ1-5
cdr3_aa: CASSLAENQPQHF
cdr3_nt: TGTGCCAGTAGTCTGGCAGAAAATCAGCCCCAGCATTTT

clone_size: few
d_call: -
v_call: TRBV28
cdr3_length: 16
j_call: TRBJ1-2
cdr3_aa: CASSFRSRSSLNGYTF
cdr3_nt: TGTGCCAGCAGTTTCCGTTCGCGATCCAGTCTAAATGGCTACACCTTC

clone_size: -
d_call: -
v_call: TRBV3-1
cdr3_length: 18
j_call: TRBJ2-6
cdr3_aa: CASSQFAGPISGANVLTF
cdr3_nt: TGTGCCAGCAGCCAATTTGCGGGGCCTATCTCTGGGGCCAACGTCCTGACTTTC

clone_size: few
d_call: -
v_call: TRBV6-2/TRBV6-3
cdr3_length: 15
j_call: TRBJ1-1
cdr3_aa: CASIFRREGNTEAFF
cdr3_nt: TGTGCCAGCATCTTCCGCCGGGAAGGGAACACTGAAGCTTTCTTT

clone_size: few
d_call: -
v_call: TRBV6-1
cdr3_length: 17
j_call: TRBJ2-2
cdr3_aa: CASRIGWGGRNTGELFF
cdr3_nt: TGTGCCAGCAGGATCGGCTGGGGCGGACGCAACACCGGGGAGCTGTTTTTT

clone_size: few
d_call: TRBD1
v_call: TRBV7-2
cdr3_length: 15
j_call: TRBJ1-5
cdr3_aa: CASRPTGGVNQPQHF
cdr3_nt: TGTGCCAGCAGGCCTACAGGGGGCGTGAATCAGCCCCAGCATTTT

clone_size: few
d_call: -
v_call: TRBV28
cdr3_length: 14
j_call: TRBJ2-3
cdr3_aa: CASSLTGVADTQYF
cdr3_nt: TGTGCCAGCAGTTTAACGGGAGTGGCAGATACGCAGTATTTT

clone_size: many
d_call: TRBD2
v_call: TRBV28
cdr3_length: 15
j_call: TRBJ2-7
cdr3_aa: CASSPWTSGSAEQYF
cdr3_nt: TGTGCCAGCAGTCCCTGGACTAGCGGGAGCGCCGAGCAGTACTTC

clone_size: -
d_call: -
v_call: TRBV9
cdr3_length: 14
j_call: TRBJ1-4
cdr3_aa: CASSEGSLNEKLFF
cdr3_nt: TGTGCCAGCAGCGAGGGCTCCCTTAATGAAAAACTGTTTTTT

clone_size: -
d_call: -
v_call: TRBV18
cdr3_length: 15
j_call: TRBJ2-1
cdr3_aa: CASSPTGVSYNEQFF
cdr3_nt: TGTGCCAGCTCACCAACGGGAGTCTCCTACAATGAGCAGTTCTTC

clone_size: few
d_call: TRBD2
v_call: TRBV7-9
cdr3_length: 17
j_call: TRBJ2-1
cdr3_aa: CASSLASTSGSGNEQLF
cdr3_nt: TGTGCCAGCAGCTTAGCCTCGACTAGCGGGAGTGGCAATGAGCAGCTCTTC

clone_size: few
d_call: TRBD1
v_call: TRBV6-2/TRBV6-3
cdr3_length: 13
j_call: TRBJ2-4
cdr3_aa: CASSYSDRDIQYF
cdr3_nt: TGTGCCAGCAGTTACTCGGACAGGGACATTCAGTACTTC

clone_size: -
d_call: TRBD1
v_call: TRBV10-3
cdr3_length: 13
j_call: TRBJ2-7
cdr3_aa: CAISAQGAYEQYF
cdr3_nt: TGTGCCATCAGTGCCCAGGGGGCCTACGAGCAGTACTTC

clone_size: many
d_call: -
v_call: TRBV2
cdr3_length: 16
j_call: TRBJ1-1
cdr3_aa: CASSSRGPPVNTEAFF
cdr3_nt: TGTGCCAGCAGCTCCAGGGGTCCTCCAGTGAACACTGAAGCTTTCTTT

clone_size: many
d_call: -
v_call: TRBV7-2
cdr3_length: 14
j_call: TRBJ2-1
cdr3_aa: CASSLGLVYNEQFF
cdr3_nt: TGTGCCAGCAGCTTAGGCCTGGTTTACAATGAGCAGTTCTTC

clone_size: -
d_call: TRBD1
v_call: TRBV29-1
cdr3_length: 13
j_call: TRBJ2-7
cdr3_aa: CSVAGTGPYEQYF
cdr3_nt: TGCAGCGTAGCCGGGACAGGGCCCTACGAGCAGTACTTC

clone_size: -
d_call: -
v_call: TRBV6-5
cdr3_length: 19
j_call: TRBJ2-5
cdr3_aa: CASSYSITSVRGRTETQYF
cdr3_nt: TGTGCCAGCAGTTACTCGATAACATCTGTCCGGGGGAGGACGGAGACCCAGTACTTC

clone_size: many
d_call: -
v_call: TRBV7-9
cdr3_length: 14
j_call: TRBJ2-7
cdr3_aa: CASAFSVVSHEQYF
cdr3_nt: TGTGCCAGCGCCTTCAGCGTAGTTAGCCACGAGCAGTACTTC

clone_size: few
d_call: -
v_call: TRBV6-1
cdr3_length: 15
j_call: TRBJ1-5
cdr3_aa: CASSFTGVGVQPQHF
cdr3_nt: TGTGCCAGCAGTTTTACAGGTGTAGGGGTTCAGCCCCAGCATTTT

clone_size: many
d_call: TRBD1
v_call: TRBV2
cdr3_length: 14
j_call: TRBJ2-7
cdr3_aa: CASTYDRVGSEQYF
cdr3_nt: TGTGCCAGCACTTATGACAGGGTAGGGAGCGAGCAGTACTTC

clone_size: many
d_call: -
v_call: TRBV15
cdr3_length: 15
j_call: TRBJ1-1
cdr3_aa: CATSRAPRRNTEAFF
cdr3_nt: TGTGCCACCAGCAGAGCTCCTAGACGGAACACTGAAGCTTTCTTT

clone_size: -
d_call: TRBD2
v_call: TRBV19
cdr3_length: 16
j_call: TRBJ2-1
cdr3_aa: CASSDESGGSYNEQFF
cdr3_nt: TGTGCCAGTAGTGACGAGTCGGGGGGCTCCTACAATGAGCAGTTCTTC

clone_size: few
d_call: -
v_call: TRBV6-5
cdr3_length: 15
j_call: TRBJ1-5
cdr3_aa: CASSYSRVSNQPQHF
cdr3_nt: TGTGCCAGCAGTTACTCGCGGGTTAGCAATCAGCCCCAGCATTTT

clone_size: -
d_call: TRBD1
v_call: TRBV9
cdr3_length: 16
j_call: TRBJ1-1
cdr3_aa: CASSVGTGLENTEAFF
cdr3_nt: TGTGCCAGCAGCGTAGGGACAGGGTTGGAGAACACTGAAGCTTTCTTT

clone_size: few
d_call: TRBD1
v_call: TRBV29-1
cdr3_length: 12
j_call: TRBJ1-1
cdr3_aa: CSAREGDREAFF
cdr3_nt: TGCAGCGCCAGAGAGGGGGACAGGGAAGCTTTCTTT

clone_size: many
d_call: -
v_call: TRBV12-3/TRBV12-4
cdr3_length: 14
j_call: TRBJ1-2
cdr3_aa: CASSDGNLNYGYTF
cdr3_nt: TGTGCCAGCAGTGACGGCAACCTTAACTATGGCTACACCTTC

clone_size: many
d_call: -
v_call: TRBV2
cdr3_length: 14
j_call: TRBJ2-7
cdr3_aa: CASSLLQGPIEQYF
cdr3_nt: TGTGCCAGCAGCCTTCTACAGGGACCGATCGAGCAGTACTTC

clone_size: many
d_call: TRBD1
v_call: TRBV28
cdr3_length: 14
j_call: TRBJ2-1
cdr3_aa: CASRKAGGDNEQFF
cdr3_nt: TGTGCCAGTAGAAAAGCAGGGGGCGACAATGAGCAGTTCTTC

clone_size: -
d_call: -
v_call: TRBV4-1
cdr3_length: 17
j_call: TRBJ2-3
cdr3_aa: CASSQSSGATSTDTQYF
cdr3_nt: TGCGCCAGCAGCCAGAGCTCGGGGGCTACTAGCACAGATACGCAGTATTTT

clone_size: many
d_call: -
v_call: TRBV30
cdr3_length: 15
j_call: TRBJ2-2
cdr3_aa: CAWSAGLGFPGELFF
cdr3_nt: TGTGCCTGGAGTGCTGGGCTGGGGTTCCCCGGGGAGCTGTTTTTT

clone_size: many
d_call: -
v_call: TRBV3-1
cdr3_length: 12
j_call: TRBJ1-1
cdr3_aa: CASSQDTGKAFF
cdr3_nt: TGTGCCAGCAGCCAAGATACGGGGAAAGCTTTCTTT

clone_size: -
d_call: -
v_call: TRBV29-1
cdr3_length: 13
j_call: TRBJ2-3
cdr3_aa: CSVPGGAGDTQYF
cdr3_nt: TGCAGCGTACCTGGGGGGGCGGGAGATACGCAGTATTTT

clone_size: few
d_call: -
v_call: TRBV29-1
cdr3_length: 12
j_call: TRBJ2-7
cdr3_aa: CSVEGVGSEQYF
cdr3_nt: TGCAGCGTTGAAGGCGTAGGGAGCGAGCAGTACTTC

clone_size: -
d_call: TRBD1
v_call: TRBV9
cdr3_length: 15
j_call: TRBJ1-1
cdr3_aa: CASSVVGQGGTEAFF
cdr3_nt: TGTGCCAGCAGCGTAGTTGGACAGGGAGGCACTGAAGCTTTCTTT

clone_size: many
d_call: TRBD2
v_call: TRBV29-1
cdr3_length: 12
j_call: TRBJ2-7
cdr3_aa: CSYWTSGNEQYF
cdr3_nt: TGCAGCTACTGGACTAGCGGGAACGAGCAGTACTTC

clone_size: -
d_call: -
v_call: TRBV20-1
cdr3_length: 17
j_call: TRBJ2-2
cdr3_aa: CSARDDSAGFGTGELFF
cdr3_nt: TGCAGTGCTAGAGATGACAGCGCGGGATTTGGCACCGGGGAGCTGTTTTTT

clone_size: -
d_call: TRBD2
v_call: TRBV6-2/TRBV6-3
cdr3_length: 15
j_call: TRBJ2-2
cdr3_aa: CASTSGEGNTGELFF
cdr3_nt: TGTGCCAGCACCTCTGGGGAGGGCAACACCGGGGAGCTGTTTTTT

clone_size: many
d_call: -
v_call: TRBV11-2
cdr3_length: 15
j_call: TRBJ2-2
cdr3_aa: CASSFITDFTGELFF
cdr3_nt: TGTGCCAGCAGCTTTATAACGGACTTCACCGGGGAGCTGTTTTTT

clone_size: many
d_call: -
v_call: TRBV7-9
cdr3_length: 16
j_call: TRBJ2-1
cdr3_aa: CASSTTDWSSYNEQFF
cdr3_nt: TGTGCCAGCAGCACGACGGATTGGAGCTCCTACAATGAGCAGTTCTTC

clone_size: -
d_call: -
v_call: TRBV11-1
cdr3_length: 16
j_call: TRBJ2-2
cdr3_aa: CATSRAGGANTGELFF
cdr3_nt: TGTGCCACCAGCAGAGCTGGGGGAGCGAACACCGGGGAGCTGTTTTTT

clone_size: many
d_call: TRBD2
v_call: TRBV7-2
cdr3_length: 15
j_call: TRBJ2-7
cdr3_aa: CASSYGTSRTYEQYF
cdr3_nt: TGTGCCAGCAGTTACGGGACTAGCCGTACCTACGAGCAGTACTTC

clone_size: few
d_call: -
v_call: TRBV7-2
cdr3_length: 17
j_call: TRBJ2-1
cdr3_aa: CASSLPGGSLSYNEQFF
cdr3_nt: TGTGCCAGCAGCCTTCCCGGGGGTAGCCTTTCCTACAATGAGCAGTTCTTC

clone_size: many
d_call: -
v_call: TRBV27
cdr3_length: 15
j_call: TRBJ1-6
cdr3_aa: CASRDSKGLNSPLHF
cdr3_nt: TGTGCCAGCAGGGACTCAAAAGGGCTTAATTCACCCCTCCACTTT

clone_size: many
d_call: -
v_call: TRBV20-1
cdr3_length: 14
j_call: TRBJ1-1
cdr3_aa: CSARFGGVDTEAFF
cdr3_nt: TGCAGTGCTAGATTTGGGGGGGTCGACACTGAAGCTTTCTTT

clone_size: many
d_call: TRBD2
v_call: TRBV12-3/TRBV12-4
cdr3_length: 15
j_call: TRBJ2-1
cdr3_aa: CASSLERENYNEQFF
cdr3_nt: TGTGCCAGCAGTTTAGAGCGGGAGAACTACAATGAGCAGTTCTTC

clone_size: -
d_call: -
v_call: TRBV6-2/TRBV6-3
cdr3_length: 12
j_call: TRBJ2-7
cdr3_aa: CASSYPPYEQYF
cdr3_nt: TGTGCCAGCAGTTACCCTCCCTACGAGCAGTACTTC

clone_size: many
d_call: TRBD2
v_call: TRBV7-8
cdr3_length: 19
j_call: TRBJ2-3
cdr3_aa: CASSPALGLAGEGADTQYF
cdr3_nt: TGTGCCAGCAGCCCTGCGTTGGGACTAGCGGGAGAGGGGGCAGATACGCAGTATTTT